In its sample, the clone carrying this T cell receptor beta chain is large. The germline CDR1 and CDR2 sequences are SGHTA and FQGNSA. V was cut by 2 bases and J by 5 bases, with 7 bases left in between. The CDR3 length is 12 residues. Multiplex touch-down PCR with TRB-A/B primers amplified rearranged V-D-J TRB sequences. TCRdb recomputed calls from the multiplex PCR reads with MiXCR, one row per CDR3 protein. This sample has about 1,800 distinct CDR3 sequences, with less than 25% found just once. The sample comes from a study of T cell repertoires in aging, cancer and after chemotherapy. On the study more broadly: Patients with chronic lymphocytic leukemia were sampled before and after fludarabine- or bendamustine-based chemotherapy.

Amplification of TCR beta used genomic DNA extracted from peripheral blood. The sequencing input was blood. The chain recombines TRBV7-2 with TRBJ2-7; D uncertain. The TCR was taken from a human donor with a blood cancer. CDR3 residues: CASSLSIHEQYF. CDR3 nucleotides: TGTGCCAGCAGCTTAAGTATCCACGAGCAGTACTTC.